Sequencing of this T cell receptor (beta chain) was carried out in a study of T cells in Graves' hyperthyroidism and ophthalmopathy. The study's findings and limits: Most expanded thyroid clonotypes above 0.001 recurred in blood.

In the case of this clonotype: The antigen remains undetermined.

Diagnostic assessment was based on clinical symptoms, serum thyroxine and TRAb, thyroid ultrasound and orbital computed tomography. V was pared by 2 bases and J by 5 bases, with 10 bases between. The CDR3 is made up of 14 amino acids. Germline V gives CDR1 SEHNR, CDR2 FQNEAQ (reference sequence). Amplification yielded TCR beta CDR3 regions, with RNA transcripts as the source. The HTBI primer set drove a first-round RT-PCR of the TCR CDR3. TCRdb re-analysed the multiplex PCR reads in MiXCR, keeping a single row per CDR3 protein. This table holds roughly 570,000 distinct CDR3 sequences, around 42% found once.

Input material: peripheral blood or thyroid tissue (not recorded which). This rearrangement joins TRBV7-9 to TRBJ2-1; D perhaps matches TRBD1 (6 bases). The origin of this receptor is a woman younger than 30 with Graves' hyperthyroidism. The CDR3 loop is CASSLMAGDNEQFF. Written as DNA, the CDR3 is TGTGCCAGCAGCTTAATGGCAGGGGACAATGAGCAGTTCTTC.